Detailed here is one T cell receptor beta chain. The data stem from a study of blood T cell repertoires in COVID-19. About the research overall: COVID-19 samples collected from the United States, Italy and Spain covered acute and convalescent phases. The cDNA or gDNA used as material had been derived from T cells, B-cell-depleted T cells, or PBMCs.

There are 17 residues in the CDR3. Trimming at V came to 2 bases and at J to 2 bases, leaving 12 bases not matched to a gene. From germline, CDR1 is MNHEY and CDR2 SVGEGT. Per the authors' pipeline: Estimation of nucleated cell counts relied on the amplification of reference gene primers. Some clones are missing from TCRdb's copy, which holds only in-frame ones; the method was immunoSEQ multiplex PCR. That table gives V, J and clone size, and the DNA gave D and trimming. This table has 140,000 to 150,000 clones, around 86% appearing once. J is TRBJ2-7 and V is TRBV6-2 or TRBV6-3, with 7 positions matching TRBD2. This clonotype was sampled from a human donor in a cohort sampled during active COVID-19. Sequencing used peripheral blood. CDR3 residues: CASSYGLAEQQAYEQYF. The CDR3 DNA sequence: TGTGCCAGCAGTTACGGCCTAGCGGAACAGCAGGCCTACGAGCAGTACTTC.